This T cell receptor (beta chain) was retrieved from a study of cytomegalovirus exposure and HLA in healthy donors. Study-wide findings and caveats: Despite most TCR sequences being rare, some public TCRs occurred in many donors.

This clone was counted between two and nine times. Antigen: not known. PCR primers comprised 60 Vbeta and 13 Jbeta primers. The protocol was immunoSEQ multiplex PCR, while the TCRdb copy is restricted to in-frame clones and leaves out a portion. The sample comprises more than 100,000 clones, roughly three fifths of which are singletons, and about a tenth rests with the top ten. Nominally healthy donors provided the samples, though records likely missed some immune exposures. This clonotype was sampled from a man aged 35-49 years in good health and CMV-seropositive. Sequenced input: PBMCs.

CDR3 region: CASSFTGVSPLHF. CDR3 in DNA: TGTGCCAGCAGCTTCACAGGGGTTTCACCCCTCCACTTT. J is TRBJ1-6 and V is TRBV7-3; TRBD1 matches 7 bases. Germline CDR1 is SGHTA and CDR2 is FQGTGA. V dropped 3 bases and J dropped 9; count of bases not matched to a gene: 2. The CDR3 consists of 13 residues.